Here is one T cell receptor (beta chain) with its context. This sample is part of a study of T cell changes during pregnancy in multiple sclerosis. Trimming removed 4 bases at V and 3 bases at J, with 4 bases between. The CDR3 has 12 residues. The germline gives CDR1 SNHLY, CDR2 FYNNEI. Assay used: immunoSEQ multiplex PCR; TCRdb lists only in-frame clones, some missing. This table has 50,000 to 75,000 clones, around 91% appearing once. Material: peripheral blood, obtained in the third trimester of pregnancy. The chain joins TRBV2 to TRBJ1-5; D not resolved. The sequence came from a female donor in good health, enrolled as a control in a pregnancy study. The CDR3 here is CASSGNNQPQHF. The DNA for the CDR3 is TGTGCCAGCAGTGGTAACAATCAGCCCCAGCATTTT.